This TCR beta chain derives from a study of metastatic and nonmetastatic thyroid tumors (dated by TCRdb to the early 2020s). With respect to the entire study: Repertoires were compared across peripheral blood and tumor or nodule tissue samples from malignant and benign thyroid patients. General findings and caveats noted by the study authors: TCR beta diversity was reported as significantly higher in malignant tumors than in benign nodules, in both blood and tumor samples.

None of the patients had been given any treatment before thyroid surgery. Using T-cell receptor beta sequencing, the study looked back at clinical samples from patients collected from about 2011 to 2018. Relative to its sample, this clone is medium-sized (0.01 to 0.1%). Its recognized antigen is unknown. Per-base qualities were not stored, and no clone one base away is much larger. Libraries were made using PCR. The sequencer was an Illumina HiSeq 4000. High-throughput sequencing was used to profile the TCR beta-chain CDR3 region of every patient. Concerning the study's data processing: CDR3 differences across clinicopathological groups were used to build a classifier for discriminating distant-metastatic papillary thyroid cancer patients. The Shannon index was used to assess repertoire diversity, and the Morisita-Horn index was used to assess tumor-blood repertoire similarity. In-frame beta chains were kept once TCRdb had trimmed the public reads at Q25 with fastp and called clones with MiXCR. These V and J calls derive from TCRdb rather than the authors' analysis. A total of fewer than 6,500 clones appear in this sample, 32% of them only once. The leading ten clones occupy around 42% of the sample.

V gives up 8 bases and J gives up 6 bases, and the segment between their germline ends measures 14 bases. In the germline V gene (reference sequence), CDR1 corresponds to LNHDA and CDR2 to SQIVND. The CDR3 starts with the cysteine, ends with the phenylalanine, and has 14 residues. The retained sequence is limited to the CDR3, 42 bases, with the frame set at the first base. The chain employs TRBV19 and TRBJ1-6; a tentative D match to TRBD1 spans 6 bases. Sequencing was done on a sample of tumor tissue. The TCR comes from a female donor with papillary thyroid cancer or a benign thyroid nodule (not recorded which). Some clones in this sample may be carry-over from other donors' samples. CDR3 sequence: CASSKGGFNSPLHF. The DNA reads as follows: TGTGCCAGTTCAAAGGGGGGCTTTAATTCACCCCTCCACTTT.